This T cell receptor beta chain emerged from a study of shared clonotypes between healthy human individuals. The V gene lost 0 bases and the J gene lost 0 bases, with 12 bases spanning the gap. The germline V gene encodes CDR1 SGHTA and CDR2 FQGNSA. The CDR3 is 18 amino acids. Authors' data handling: Filtering was not the same, since immunoSEQ gave junction-only sequences without quality scores. Sequencing was performed with immunoSEQ multiplex PCR; in TCRdb, only in-frame clones are kept and a portion is missing. That table supplies the V and J calls and clone size; D and trimming were determined from the DNA. The sample includes roughly 2.2 million clones, 90% to 95% of them seen just once.

The TCR comes from a man between 18 and 29 years old in good health. Some clones in this sample may be carry-over from other donors' samples. The specimen sequenced was naive CD4+ T cells from PBMCs. Noted subset: CD45RA+ positively selected. The V gene is TRBV7-2, the J gene TRBJ2-6, with D perhaps matching TRBD2 (5 bases). In nucleotides, the CDR3 is TGTGCCAGCAGCTTAGCTCCTAGCTCCCCCTCTGGGGCCAACGTCCTGACTTTC. It encodes CASSLAPSSPSGANVLTF.